Below are 2 T cell receptor beta chains sequenced from a single sample in a study of cytomegalovirus exposure and HLA in healthy donors. The PCR contained 60 Vbeta and 13 Jbeta primers. Libraries were prepared by immunoSEQ multiplex PCR; TCRdb keeps only in-frame clonotypes and omits some of them. The profile shows approximately 150,000 clones, 85% of them singletons. What was sequenced was PBMCs. The origin of the receptors is a man under 40 in good health and CMV-seropositive.

The chain combines TRBV6-5 with TRBJ2-7; TRBD1 agrees at 7 bases. The V and J ends lost 4 bases and 0 bases, in that order; junction bases with no gene match: 3. The length of the CDR3 is 14 residues. Germline CDR1 and CDR2: MNHEY and SVGAGI. The DNA of the CDR3 is TGTGCCAGCAGTTCGGGACAGCTCTCCTACGAGCAGTACTTC. Its translation: CASSSGQLSYEQYF.

This chain links TRBV5-8 with TRBJ1-5; 8 bases align to TRBD1. Trimming removed 0 bases from V and 7 bases from J; junction bases left unmatched: 6. Per germline, CDR1 SGHTS and CDR2 YDEGEE. This CDR3 is 15 amino acids long. The CDR3 loop reads CASSLAGGKEQPQHF. CDR3 DNA: TGTGCCAGCAGCTTGGCAGGGGGCAAAGAGCAGCCCCAGCATTTT.